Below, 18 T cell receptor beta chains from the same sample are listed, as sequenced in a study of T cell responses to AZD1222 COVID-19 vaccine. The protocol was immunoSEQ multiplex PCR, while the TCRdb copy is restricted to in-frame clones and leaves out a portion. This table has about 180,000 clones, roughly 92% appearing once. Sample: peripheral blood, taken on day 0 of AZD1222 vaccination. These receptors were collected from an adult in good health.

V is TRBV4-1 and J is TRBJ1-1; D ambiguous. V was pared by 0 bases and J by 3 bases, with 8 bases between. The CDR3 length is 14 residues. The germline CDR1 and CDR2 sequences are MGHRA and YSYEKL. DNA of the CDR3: TGCGCCAGCAGCCAAGAGTATGGCTACACTGAAGCTTTCTTT. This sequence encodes CASSQEYGYTEAFF.

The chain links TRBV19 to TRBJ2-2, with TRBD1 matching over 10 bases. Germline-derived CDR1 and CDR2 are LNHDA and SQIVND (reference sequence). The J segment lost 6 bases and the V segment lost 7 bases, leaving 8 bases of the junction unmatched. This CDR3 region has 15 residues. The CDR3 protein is CASKPGQGLPGELFF. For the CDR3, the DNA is TGTGCCAGTAAACCGGGACAGGGGCTTCCCGGGGAGCTGTTTTTT.

The DNA of the CDR3 is TGTGCCATCAGTGAGTCGTACAGGGGGCGAACTGAAGCTTTCTTT. This translates into CAISESYRGRTEAFF. The rearrangement links TRBV10-3 to TRBJ1-1, with TRBD1 identical over 9 bases. The CDR3 length is 15 residues. Germline CDR1 ENHRY, CDR2 SYGVKD. V was pared by 0 bases and J by 5 bases, with 4 bases of the junction left unmatched.

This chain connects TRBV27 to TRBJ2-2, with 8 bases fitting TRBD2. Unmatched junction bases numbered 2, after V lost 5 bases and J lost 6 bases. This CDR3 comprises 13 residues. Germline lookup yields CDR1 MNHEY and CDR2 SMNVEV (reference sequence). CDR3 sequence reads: CASSQGLAGELFF. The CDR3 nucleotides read TGTGCCAGCAGTCAGGGACTAGCCGGGGAGCTGTTTTTT.

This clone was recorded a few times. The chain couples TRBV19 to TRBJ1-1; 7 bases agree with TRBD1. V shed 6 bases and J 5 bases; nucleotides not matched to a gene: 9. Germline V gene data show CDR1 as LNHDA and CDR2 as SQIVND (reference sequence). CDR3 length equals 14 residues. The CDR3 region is CASSLVGGSTEAFF. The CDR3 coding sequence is TGTGCCAGTAGCCTTGTAGGGGGCTCGACTGAAGCTTTCTTT. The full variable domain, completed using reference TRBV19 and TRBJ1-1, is DGGITQSPKYLFRKEGQNVTLSCEQNLNHDAMYWYRQDPGQGLRLIYYSQIVNDFQKGDIAEGYSVSREKKESFPLTVTSAQKNPTAFYLCASSLVGGSTEAFFGQGTRLTVV.

CDR3 DNA: TGTGCCAGTAGTATCGGACCGGGAGGGGGCAACTATGGCTACACCTTC. It is translated as CASSIGPGGGNYGYTF. The genes are TRBV19 and TRBJ1-2; 7 bases align to TRBD1. Trimming cost V 3 bases and J 2 bases; bases outside gene matches: 9. Germline-derived CDR1 and CDR2 are LNHDA and SQIVND (reference sequence). The CDR3 covers 16 residues.

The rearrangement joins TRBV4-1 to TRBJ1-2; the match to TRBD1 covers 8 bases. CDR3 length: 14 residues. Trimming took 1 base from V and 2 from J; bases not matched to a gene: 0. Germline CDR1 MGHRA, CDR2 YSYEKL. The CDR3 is CASSQGTGNYGYTF. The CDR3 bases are TGCGCCAGCAGCCAAGGGACAGGGAACTATGGCTACACCTTC.

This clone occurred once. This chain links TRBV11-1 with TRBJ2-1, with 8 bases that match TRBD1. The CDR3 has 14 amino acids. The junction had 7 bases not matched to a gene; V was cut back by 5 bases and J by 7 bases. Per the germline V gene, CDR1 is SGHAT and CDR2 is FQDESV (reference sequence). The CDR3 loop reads CASSDPDRVNEQFF. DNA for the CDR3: TGTGCCAGCAGCGACCCGGACAGGGTGAATGAGCAGTTCTTC.

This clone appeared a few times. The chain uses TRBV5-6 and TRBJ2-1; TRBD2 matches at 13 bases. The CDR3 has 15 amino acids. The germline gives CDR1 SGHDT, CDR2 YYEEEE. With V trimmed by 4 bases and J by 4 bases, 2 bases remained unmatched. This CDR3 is CASSLTSGRYNEQFF. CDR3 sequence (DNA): TGTGCCAGCAGCCTGACTAGCGGGAGGTACAATGAGCAGTTCTTC.

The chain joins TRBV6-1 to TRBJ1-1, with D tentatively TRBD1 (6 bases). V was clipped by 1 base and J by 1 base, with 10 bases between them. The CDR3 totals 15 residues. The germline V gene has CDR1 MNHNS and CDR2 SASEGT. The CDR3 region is CASSEDRATNTEAFF. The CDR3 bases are TGTGCCAGCAGTGAAGACAGGGCTACGAACACTGAAGCTTTCTTT.

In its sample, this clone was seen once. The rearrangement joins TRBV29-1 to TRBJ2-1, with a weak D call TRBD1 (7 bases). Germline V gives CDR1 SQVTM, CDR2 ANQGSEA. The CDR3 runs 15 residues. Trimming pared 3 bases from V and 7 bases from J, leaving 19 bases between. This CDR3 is CSVEWRGRPLNEQFF. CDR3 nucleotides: TGCAGCGTTGAGTGGAGGGGGCGCCCGTTGAATGAGCAGTTCTTC.

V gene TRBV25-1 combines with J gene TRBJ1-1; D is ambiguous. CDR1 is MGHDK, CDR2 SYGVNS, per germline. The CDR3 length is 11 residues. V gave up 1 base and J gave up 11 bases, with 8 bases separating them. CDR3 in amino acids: CASSEFYGAFF. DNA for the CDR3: TGTGCCAGCAGTGAATTCTATGGGGCTTTCTTT.

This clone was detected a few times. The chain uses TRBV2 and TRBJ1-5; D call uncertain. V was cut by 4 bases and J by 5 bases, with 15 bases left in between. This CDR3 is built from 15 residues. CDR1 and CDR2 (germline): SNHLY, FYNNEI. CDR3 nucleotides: TGTGCCAGCAGTGGGACCGCTGAACGGCATCAGCCCCAGCATTTT. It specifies CASSGTAERHQPQHF.

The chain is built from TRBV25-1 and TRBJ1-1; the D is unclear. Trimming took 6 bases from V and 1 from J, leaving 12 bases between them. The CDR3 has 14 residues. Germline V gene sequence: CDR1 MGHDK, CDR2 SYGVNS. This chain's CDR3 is CASSLPGRNTEAFF. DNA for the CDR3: TGTGCCAGCAGCCTGCCCGGACGGAACACTGAAGCTTTCTTT.

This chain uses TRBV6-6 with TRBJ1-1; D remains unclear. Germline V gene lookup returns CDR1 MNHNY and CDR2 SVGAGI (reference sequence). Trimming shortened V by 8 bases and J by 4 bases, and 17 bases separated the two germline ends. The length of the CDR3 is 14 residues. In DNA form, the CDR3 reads TGTGCCAGCCTCCCGAGACAACGGAGCACTGAAGCTTTCTTT. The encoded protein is CASLPRQRSTEAFF.

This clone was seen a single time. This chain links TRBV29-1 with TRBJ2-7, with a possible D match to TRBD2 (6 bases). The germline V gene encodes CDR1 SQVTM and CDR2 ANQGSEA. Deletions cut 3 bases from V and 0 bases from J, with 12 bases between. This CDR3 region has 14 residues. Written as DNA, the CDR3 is TGCAGCGTTGAGGAGGGGCGCAGCTCCTACGAGCAGTACTTC. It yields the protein CSVEEGRSSYEQYF.

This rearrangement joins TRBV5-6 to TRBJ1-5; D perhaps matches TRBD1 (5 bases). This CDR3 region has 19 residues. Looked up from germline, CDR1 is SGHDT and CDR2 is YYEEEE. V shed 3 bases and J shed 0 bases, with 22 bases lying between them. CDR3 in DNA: TGTGCCAGCAGCTGGGGCGGGCCGGGGAAACCAGATAGCAATCAGCCCCAGCATTTT. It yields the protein CASSWGGPGKPDSNQPQHF.

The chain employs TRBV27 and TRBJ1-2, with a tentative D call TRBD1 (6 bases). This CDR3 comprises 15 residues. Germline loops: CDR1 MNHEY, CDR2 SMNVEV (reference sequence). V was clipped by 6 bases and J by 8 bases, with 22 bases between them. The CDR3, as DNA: TGTGCCAGCAGGACCACCTACAGGGAGATTGGAGGCTACACCTTC. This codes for CASRTTYREIGGYTF.